This is a list of T cell receptor beta chains from one sample in a study of CD8 T cells in ankylosing spondylitis. TCRdb processed the 5' RACE reads anew with MiXCR; each CDR3 protein has one entry. Found here are roughly 220,000 distinct CDR3 sequences, approximately 20% of them singletons; the top ten hold 42%. Sequencing input: blood, either unsorted or a sorted T cell fraction (not recorded which). Every receptor here comes from a male donor with ankylosing spondylitis. CDR3s leave out the opening cysteine and the closing phenylalanine or tryptophan.

TRBV29-1,SAETGTIYGYT
TRBV29-1,SVEDSWGTEAF
TRBV27,ASSDRGVINTEAF
TRBV21-1,ASSKATGKDEQY
TRBV30,AWNRGDFYNEQF
TRBV7-9,ASSRGGAVIAGELF
TRBV27,ASSSGFNQPQH
TRBV7-8,ASSPLLAGVQETQY
TRBV7-8,ASSLEGTPFYEQY
TRBV6-2/TRBV6-3,ASSYTVAVYTDTQY
TRBV12-3/TRBV12-4,ASSSGDNMNTEAF
TRBV29-1,SVRTGSGYEQY
TRBV27,ASRAVEDFKTQY
TRBV6-1,TTSGEYQETQY
TRBV12-3/TRBV12-4,ASSLMSWTGNTEAF